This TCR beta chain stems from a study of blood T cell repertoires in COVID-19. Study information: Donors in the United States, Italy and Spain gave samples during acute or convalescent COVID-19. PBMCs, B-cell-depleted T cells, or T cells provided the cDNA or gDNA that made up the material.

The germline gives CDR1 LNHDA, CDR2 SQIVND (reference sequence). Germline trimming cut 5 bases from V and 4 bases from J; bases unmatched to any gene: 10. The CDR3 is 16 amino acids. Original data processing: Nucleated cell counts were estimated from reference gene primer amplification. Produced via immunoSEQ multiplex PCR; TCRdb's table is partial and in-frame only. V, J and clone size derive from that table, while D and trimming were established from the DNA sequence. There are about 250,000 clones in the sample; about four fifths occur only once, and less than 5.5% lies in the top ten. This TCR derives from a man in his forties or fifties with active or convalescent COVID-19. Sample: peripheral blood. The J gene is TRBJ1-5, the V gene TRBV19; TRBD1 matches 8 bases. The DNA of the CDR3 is TGTGCCAGTAGTCCCCAAGACAGGGGCCCAAATCAGCCCCAGCATTTT. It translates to CASSPQDRGPNQPQHF.